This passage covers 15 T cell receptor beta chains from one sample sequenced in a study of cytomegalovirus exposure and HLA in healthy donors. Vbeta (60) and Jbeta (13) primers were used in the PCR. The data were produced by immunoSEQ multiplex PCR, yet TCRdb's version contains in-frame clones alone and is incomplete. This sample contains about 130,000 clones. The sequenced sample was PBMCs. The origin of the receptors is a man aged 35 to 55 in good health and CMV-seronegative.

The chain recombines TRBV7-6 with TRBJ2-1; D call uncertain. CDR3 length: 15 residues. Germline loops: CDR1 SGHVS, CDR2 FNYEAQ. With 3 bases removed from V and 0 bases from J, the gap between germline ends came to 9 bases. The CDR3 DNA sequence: TGTGCCAGCAGCTTTCGGCGGAGCTCCTACAATGAGCAGTTCTTC. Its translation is CASSFRRSSYNEQFF.

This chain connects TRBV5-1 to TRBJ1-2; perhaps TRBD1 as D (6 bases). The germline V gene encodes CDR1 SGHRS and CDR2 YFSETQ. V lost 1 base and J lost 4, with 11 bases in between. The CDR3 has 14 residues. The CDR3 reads CASSLIQGTYGYTF. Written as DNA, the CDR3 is TGCGCCAGCAGCTTGATACAGGGCACCTATGGCTACACCTTC.

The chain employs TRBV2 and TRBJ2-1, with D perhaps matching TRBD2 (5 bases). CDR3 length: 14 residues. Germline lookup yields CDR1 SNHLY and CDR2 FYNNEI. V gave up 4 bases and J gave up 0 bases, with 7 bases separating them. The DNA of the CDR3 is TGTGCCAGCAGTGTTGGGAGCTCCTACAATGAGCAGTTCTTC. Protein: CASSVGSSYNEQFF.

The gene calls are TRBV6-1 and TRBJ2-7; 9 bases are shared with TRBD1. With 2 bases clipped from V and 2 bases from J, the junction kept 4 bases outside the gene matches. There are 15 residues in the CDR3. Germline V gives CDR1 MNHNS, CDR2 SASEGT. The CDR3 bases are TGTGCCAGCAGTGAATGGGGACAGGGCCCCTACGAGCAGTACTTC. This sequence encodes CASSEWGQGPYEQYF.

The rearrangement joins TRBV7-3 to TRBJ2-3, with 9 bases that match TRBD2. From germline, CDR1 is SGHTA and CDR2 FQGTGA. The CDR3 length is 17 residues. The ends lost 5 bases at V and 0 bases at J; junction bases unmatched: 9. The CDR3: CASSPGTSFSSTDTQYF. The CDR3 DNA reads TGTGCCAGCAGCCCCGGGACTAGCTTTTCTAGCACAGATACGCAGTATTTT.

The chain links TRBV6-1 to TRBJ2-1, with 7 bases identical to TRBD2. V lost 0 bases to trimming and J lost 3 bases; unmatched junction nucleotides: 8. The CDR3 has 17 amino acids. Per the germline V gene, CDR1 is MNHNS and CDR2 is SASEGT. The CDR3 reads CASSEALAGAVYNEQFF. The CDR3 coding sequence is TGTGCCAGCAGTGAAGCTCTGGCGGGAGCGGTCTACAATGAGCAGTTCTTC.

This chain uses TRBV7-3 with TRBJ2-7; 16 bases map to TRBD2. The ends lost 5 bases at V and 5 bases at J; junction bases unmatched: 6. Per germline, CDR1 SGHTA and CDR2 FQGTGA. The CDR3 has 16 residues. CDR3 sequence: CASSEGLAGGIDEQYF. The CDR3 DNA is TGTGCCAGCAGCGAGGGACTAGCGGGAGGGATCGACGAGCAGTACTTC. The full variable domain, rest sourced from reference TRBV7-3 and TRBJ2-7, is GAGVSQTPSNKVTEKGKYVELRCDPISGHTALYWYRQSLGQGPEFLIYFQGTGAADDSGLPNDRFFAVRPEGSVSTLKIQRTERGDSAVYLCASSEGLAGGIDEQYFGPGTRLTVT.

The CDR3 DNA sequence: TGTGCCAGCAGCTCCGGACTAGCGGGAGGAGAAGATACGCAGTATTTT. This translates into CASSSGLAGGEDTQYF. This chain links TRBV7-3 with TRBJ2-3; 14 bases align to TRBD2. CDR1 is SGHTA and CDR2 is FQGTGA in the germline V gene. The CDR3 loop spans 16 amino acids. V was pared by 4 bases and J by 5 bases, with 5 bases of the junction left unmatched.

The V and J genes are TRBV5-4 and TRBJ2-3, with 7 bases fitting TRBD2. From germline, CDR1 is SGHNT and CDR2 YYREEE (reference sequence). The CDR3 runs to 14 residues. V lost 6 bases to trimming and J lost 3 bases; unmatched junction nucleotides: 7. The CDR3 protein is CASTPGGGTDTQYF. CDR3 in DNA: TGTGCCAGCACCCCTGGCGGGGGAACAGATACGCAGTATTTT.

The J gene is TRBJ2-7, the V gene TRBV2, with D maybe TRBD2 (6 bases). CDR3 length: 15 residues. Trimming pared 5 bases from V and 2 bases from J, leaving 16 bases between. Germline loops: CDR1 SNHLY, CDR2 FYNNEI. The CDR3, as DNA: TGTGCCAGCAGTCTTAGCCCCGGGACTCCCTACGAGCAGTACTTC. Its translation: CASSLSPGTPYEQYF.

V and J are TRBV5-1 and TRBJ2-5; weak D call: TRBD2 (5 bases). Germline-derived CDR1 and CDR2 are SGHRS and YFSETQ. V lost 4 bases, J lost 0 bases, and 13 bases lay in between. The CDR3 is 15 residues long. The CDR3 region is CASSLPRGNQETQYF. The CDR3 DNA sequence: TGCGCCAGCAGCCTCCCCCGAGGGAACCAAGAGACCCAGTACTTC.

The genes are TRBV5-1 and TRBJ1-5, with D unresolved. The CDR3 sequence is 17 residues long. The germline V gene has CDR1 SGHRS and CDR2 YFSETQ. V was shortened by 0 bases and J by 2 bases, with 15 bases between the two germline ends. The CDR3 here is CASSLGVGSNGNQPQHF. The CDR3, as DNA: TGCGCCAGCAGCTTGGGAGTGGGTAGCAACGGCAATCAGCCCCAGCATTTT.

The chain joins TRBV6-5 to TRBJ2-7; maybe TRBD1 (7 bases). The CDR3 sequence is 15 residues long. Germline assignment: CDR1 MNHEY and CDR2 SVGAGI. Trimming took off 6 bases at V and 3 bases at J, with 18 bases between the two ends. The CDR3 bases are TGTGCCAGCAGCCCCCGGGGGACAGCTAGCTACGAGCAGTACTTC. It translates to CASSPRGTASYEQYF.

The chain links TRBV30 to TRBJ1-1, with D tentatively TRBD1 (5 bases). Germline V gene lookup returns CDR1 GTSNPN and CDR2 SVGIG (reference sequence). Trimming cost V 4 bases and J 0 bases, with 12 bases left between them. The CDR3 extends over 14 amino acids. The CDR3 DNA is TGTGCCTGGACCTATCAGGGTATGAACACTGAAGCTTTCTTT. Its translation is CAWTYQGMNTEAFF.

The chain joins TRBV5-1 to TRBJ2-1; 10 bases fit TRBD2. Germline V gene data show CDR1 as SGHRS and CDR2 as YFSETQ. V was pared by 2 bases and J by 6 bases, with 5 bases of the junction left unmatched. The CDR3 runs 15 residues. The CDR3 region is CASSLPGTSVNEQFF. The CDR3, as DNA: TGCGCCAGCAGCTTACCCGGGACTAGCGTCAATGAGCAGTTCTTC.